This T cell receptor (beta chain) was identified in a study of shared clonotypes between healthy human individuals. Produced via immunoSEQ multiplex PCR; TCRdb's table is partial and in-frame only. The profile shows about 1 million clones, roughly 70% of them singletons. CDR1 and CDR2 (germline): PRHDT, FYEKMQ (reference sequence). The ends were cut back, 5 bases at V and 0 bases at J, with 13 bases in the middle. This CDR3 has 15 amino acids. In regard to this clone: Its antigen is unidentified.

Study results and caveats: Naive subsets usually exceeded memory subsets in estimated richness. A limitation of the genetic and exposure-history diversity represented arose from few donors. A reduction in generation probabilities was seen for non-shared clonotypes relative to those shared by all four donors.

The investigators split CD4+ cells into a CD45RA+ naive subset and a CD45RA-negative memory subset. The J gene is TRBJ1-2, the V gene TRBV13, with D uncertain. The specimen sequenced was memory CD4+ T cells sorted from blood. The subset was: CD45RA-negative fraction. The receptor comes from a man between 18 and 35 years old in good health. DNA of the CDR3: TGTGCCAGCAGCCTCCTCTCCGTACCTAACTATGGCTACACCTTC. Its protein product is CASSLLSVPNYGYTF.